This TCR beta chain was obtained from a study of monozygotic twins with inflammatory bowel disease. Germline V gene data show CDR1 as MNHEY and CDR2 as SMNVEV (reference sequence). The CDR3 has 17 amino acids. TCRdb re-called the 5' RACE reads, yielding one record per CDR3 amino acid sequence without DNA. Its table records around 400,000 distinct CDR3 sequences. The source is a human donor with ulcerative colitis or Crohn's disease, or a healthy co-twin of an affected twin (not recorded which). Sequenced: blood. V and J are TRBV27 and TRBJ2-3; TCRdb's D gene call, TRBD2, goes unchecked for lack of DNA. This chain's CDR3 is CASSSWGTSGGRDTQYF.